This T cell receptor (beta chain) was retrieved from a study of T cell responses to AZD1222 COVID-19 vaccine. This CDR3 is 14 amino acids long. J lost 7 bases, V lost 1 base, and 4 bases had no gene match. Germline CDR1 and CDR2: MNHNS and SASEGT. About this clone: Its antigen is unidentified.

Clones were sequenced by immunoSEQ multiplex PCR, and TCRdb holds only the in-frame ones, with some missing. The table lists about 110,000 clones, approximately 89% of them singletons, with 4.4% in the top ten. Findings and limits, study-wide: Repertoire collection took place solely once the T cell response had peaked. Mapped onto spike, vaccine-associated CD4 TCRs spanned it and were dominant at 160-218 and 743-854.

The clonotype was recovered from an adult who received the AZD1222 COVID-19 vaccine. The sequenced sample was peripheral blood, obtained 28 days after the second AZD1222 dose. The chain combines TRBV6-1 with TRBJ2-7, with 10 bases identical to TRBD1. This CDR3 is CASSEGQGAREQYF. The CDR3 DNA follows: TGTGCCAGCAGTGAAGGACAGGGGGCGAGAGAGCAGTACTTC.